Listed below are T cell receptor beta chains from one sample, sequenced in a study of shared clonotypes between healthy human individuals. Using immunoSEQ multiplex PCR, the repertoire was profiled, and TCRdb retains in-frame clones only, with some absent. The sample consists of 2 million to 2.5 million clones, approximately 90% of them appearing once. The sample taken for sequencing was naive CD4+ T cells from PBMCs. All receptors come from a man between 18 and 29 years old in good health. Some clones in this sample may be carry-over from other donors' samples. CDR3s include the opening cysteine and the closing phenylalanine or tryptophan. D genes are given only for firm matches. The size field is filled for only some rows; it gives once, few, many or a size class.

cdr3_length: 15; d_call: .; clone_size: few; j_call: TRBJ1-4; v_call: TRBV19; cdr3_aa: CASSIRHATNEKLFF; cdr3_nt: TGTGCCAGTAGTATAAGACATGCAACTAATGAAAAACTGTTTTTT
cdr3_length: 15; d_call: TRBD2; clone_size: .; j_call: TRBJ2-1; v_call: TRBV7-3; cdr3_aa: CASSWGGRSYNEQFF; cdr3_nt: TGTGCCAGCAGCTGGGGGGGACGGTCCTACAATGAGCAGTTCTTC
cdr3_length: 19; d_call: TRBD2; clone_size: .; j_call: TRBJ2-3; v_call: TRBV27; cdr3_aa: CASTQPRGGRAFRTDTQYF; cdr3_nt: TGTGCCAGCACCCAACCCCGGGGGGGGAGGGCCTTCCGCACAGATACGCAGTATTTT
cdr3_length: 13; d_call: .; clone_size: .; j_call: TRBJ2-1; v_call: TRBV4-1; cdr3_aa: CASSQSLALEQFF; cdr3_nt: TGCGCCAGCAGCCAATCGCTAGCGTTGGAGCAGTTCTTC
cdr3_length: 11; d_call: .; clone_size: .; j_call: TRBJ2-3; v_call: TRBV29-1; cdr3_aa: CSVLFPDTQYF; cdr3_nt: TGCAGCGTCCTCTTCCCGGATACGCAGTATTTT
cdr3_length: 15; d_call: .; clone_size: .; j_call: TRBJ2-7; v_call: TRBV7-9; cdr3_aa: CASSLGGAKVYEQYF; cdr3_nt: TGTGCCAGCAGCTTAGGAGGGGCGAAGGTCTACGAGCAGTACTTC
cdr3_length: 14; d_call: TRBD1; clone_size: .; j_call: TRBJ2-7; v_call: TRBV4-2; cdr3_aa: CASSQGGGPREQYF; cdr3_nt: TGTGCCAGCAGCCAAGGAGGGGGCCCCCGCGAGCAGTACTTC
cdr3_length: 13; d_call: .; clone_size: few; j_call: TRBJ1-1; v_call: TRBV5-1; cdr3_aa: CASSLGENTEAFF; cdr3_nt: TGCGCCAGCAGCTTGGGCGAGAACACTGAAGCTTTCTTT
cdr3_length: 13; d_call: .; clone_size: .; j_call: TRBJ2-7; v_call: TRBV2; cdr3_aa: CASRREASYEQYF; cdr3_nt: TGTGCCAGCAGGAGGGAGGCCTCCTACGAGCAGTACTTC
cdr3_length: 16; d_call: TRBD1; clone_size: .; j_call: TRBJ1-1; v_call: TRBV11-1; cdr3_aa: CASSSRTGGSTTEAFF; cdr3_nt: TGTGCCAGCAGCTCCAGGACAGGGGGATCGACCACTGAAGCTTTCTTT
cdr3_length: 13; d_call: .; clone_size: .; j_call: TRBJ2-1; v_call: TRBV12-5; cdr3_aa: CASGLFSYNEQFF; cdr3_nt: TGTGCTAGTGGTTTGTTCTCCTACAATGAGCAGTTCTTC
cdr3_length: 13; d_call: .; clone_size: .; j_call: TRBJ1-1; v_call: TRBV28; cdr3_aa: CASSPRRGTEAFF; cdr3_nt: TGTGCCAGCAGCCCCCGTAGGGGAACTGAAGCTTTCTTT
cdr3_length: 14; d_call: .; clone_size: .; j_call: TRBJ1-1; v_call: TRBV19; cdr3_aa: CASSPRARNTEAFF; cdr3_nt: TGTGCCAGTAGTCCCAGGGCTCGGAACACTGAAGCTTTCTTT
cdr3_length: 16; d_call: TRBD1; clone_size: .; j_call: TRBJ2-2; v_call: TRBV7-3; cdr3_aa: CASSPQGGTNTGELFF; cdr3_nt: TGTGCCAGCAGCCCACAGGGGGGAACGAACACCGGGGAGCTGTTTTTT
cdr3_length: 15; d_call: TRBD1; clone_size: .; j_call: TRBJ1-4; v_call: TRBV6-1; cdr3_aa: CASSLGQGRNEKLFF; cdr3_nt: TGTGCCAGCAGTCTCGGACAGGGGCGTAATGAAAAACTGTTTTTT